The source of this T cell receptor (beta chain) is a study of CD8+CD57+ T cells in acquired aplastic anemia. Study-wide context: Average DNA yield from sorted CD4+ and CD8+ cells was about 3.2 ug.

This CDR3 spans 14 amino acids. The germline V and J ends were trimmed by 2 bases and 4 bases, with 11 bases remaining between them. Per germline, CDR1 MNHEY and CDR2 SVGAGI. It was genomic DNA that served as the template for profiling TCR beta VDJ and CDR3. TCRdb ran MiXCR on the reads and lists one entry per CDR3 protein. The sample lists approximately 170,000 distinct CDR3 sequences; less than 50% were seen once. The sample holds many counts of this clonotype. Antigen specificity is unknown. Study observations and caveats: Controls did not differ significantly from patients in CD8+ Simpson's diversity.

Patients sequenced had flow cytometry evidence of CD8+CD57+ cell expansion. This TCR came from a human donor with aplastic anemia. Source material: sorted CD4+, CD8+, or CD8+CD57+ T cells (not recorded which) from PBMCs. The V and J genes are TRBV6-5 and TRBJ1-1; no firm D call. Written as DNA, the CDR3 is TGTGCCAGCAGTTACCAGAAGGAGACCACTGAAGCTTTCTTT. Translating gives CASSYQKETTEAFF.